The rows below give T cell receptor beta chains drawn from one sample of a study of beta chain features in type 1 diabetes. Sequenced by immunoSEQ multiplex PCR; TCRdb stores in-frame clones only, minus some. The table records 640,000 or so clones, over 10% of them present only once. Sequenced: naive CD4+ T cells from blood. The receptor source for this set is a man in his late teens or twenties with type 1 diabetes. The CDR3 runs from the conserved cysteine through the conserved F or W. D genes are given only for firm matches. A row's size may be missing; if present it is once, few, many or a size class.

CDR3 DNA,CDR3 protein,D gene,clone size,V gene,J gene
TGTGCCAGCAGCGTCGCCCCCCCCGGGGATACGCAGTATTTT,CASSVAPPGDTQYF,.,few,TRBV9,TRBJ2-3
TGTGCCAGCAGTGGAGAGGTTGATGGACGGCGGAGTTTC,CASSGEVDGRRSF,.,.,TRBV2,TRBJ2-7
TGTGCCAGCAGTGAAATCGTCGGAGCAGCCTCTCAAGAGACCCAGTACTTC,CASSEIVGAASQETQYF,.,few,TRBV6-1,TRBJ2-5
TGTGCCTGGAGGATACTAGCGGGGGGGAATTCCTACGAGCAGTACTTC,CAWRILAGGNSYEQYF,TRBD2,.,TRBV30,TRBJ2-7
TGTGCCTGGAGTGTGACAGAAAATGAAAAACTGTTTTTT,CAWSVTENEKLFF,.,few,TRBV30,TRBJ1-4
TGTGCCAGCAGAAACTACGAGCAGTACTTC,CASRNYEQYF,.,.,TRBV21-1,TRBJ2-7
TGTGCCAGCAGCTCGAATCCCGGGACAGTCACAGATACGCAGTATTTT,CASSSNPGTVTDTQYF,TRBD1,.,TRBV5-4,TRBJ2-3
TGTGCCAGCAGACCCTGGGAGGGGAACACTGAAGCTTTCTTT,CASRPWEGNTEAFF,.,.,TRBV6-6,TRBJ1-1
TGCGCCAGCAGCGGACAGGCCTTTAATGAAAAACTGTTTTTT,CASSGQAFNEKLFF,TRBD1,few,TRBV10-2,TRBJ1-4
TGTGCCAGCAGCTTAACCCGGACAGTTAGTGAAAAACTGTTTTTT,CASSLTRTVSEKLFF,.,.,TRBV7-2,TRBJ1-4
TGCGCCAGCAGCCCCGGACAGAGTCATTACATGAACACTGAAGCTTTCTTT,CASSPGQSHYMNTEAFF,.,few,TRBV5-1,TRBJ1-1
TGCGCCAGCAGTCAACTAGCGGGGGCCTACGAGCAGTACTTC,CASSQLAGAYEQYF,TRBD2,.,TRBV5-1,TRBJ2-7
TGTGCCAGTAGCCCGGGACACCCTTCACCCCTCCACTTT,CASSPGHPSPLHF,.,.,TRBV19,TRBJ1-6
TGTGCCAGCAGCGAGGGGTTGGGACAGCAAAACAATGAGCAGTTCTTC,CASSEGLGQQNNEQFF,TRBD1,few,TRBV9,TRBJ2-1
TGTGCCAGCAGCGACAGCTCCTATAATTCACCCCTCCACTTT,CASSDSSYNSPLHF,.,.,TRBV25-1,TRBJ1-6
TGTGCCTGGACTAGCGGGGGTTACAATGAGCAGTTCTTC,CAWTSGGYNEQFF,TRBD2,.,TRBV30,TRBJ2-1
TGTGCCAGCAGTGAAGGAACATATAGGGGAGAGGCTTTCTTT,CASSEGTYRGEAFF,.,.,TRBV25-1,TRBJ1-1
TGTGCCAGCACTGGGGGGTACGGAACTGATACGCAGTATTTT,CASTGGYGTDTQYF,.,few,TRBV28,TRBJ2-3
TGTGCCAGCAGCAAGACCGGGACAGGGACCCTCTACGAGCAGTACTTC,CASSKTGTGTLYEQYF,TRBD1,few,TRBV9,TRBJ2-7
TGCGCCAGCAGCCAACCCTGGGCTAGCGGGAGCTCCTACGAGCAGTACTTC,CASSQPWASGSSYEQYF,TRBD2,few,TRBV4-1,TRBJ2-7
TGTGCCATCAGTACCAGAGATACGCAGTATTTT,CAISTRDTQYF,.,few,TRBV10-3,TRBJ2-3
TGTGCCAGTAGCACAGGGCGGCTGTCCTACGAGCAGTACTTC,CASSTGRLSYEQYF,.,few,TRBV19,TRBJ2-7
TGTGCCACCAGCAGGGACCCCAATTGGGATTCACCCCTCCACTTT,CATSRDPNWDSPLHF,.,few,TRBV15,TRBJ1-6
TGTGCCTGGATCGTCGAGGAAGCTTTCTTT,CAWIVEEAFF,.,.,TRBV30,TRBJ1-1
TGTGCCAGCAGTTCCCCCGGGGCCGCGAGCTCCTACGAGCAGTACTTC,CASSSPGAASSYEQYF,.,.,TRBV28,TRBJ2-7
TGTGCCTGGAGTGTACAGGAAAATTCACCCCTCCACTTT,CAWSVQENSPLHF,.,few,TRBV30,TRBJ1-6
TGCGCCAGCAGCCAAGATCAGGGAAACTATGGCTACACCTTC,CASSQDQGNYGYTF,.,few,TRBV4-1,TRBJ1-2
TGTGCCTGGAGTGTACTGGGCAGAAGCACAGATACGCAGTATTTT,CAWSVLGRSTDTQYF,.,.,TRBV30,TRBJ2-3
TGTGCCAGTACCTGGGACACTGAAGCTTTCTTT,CASTWDTEAFF,.,.,TRBV19,TRBJ1-1
TGTGCCAGCAGCGTAGGTCCGGGCCTCAATGAGCAGTTCTTC,CASSVGPGLNEQFF,.,.,TRBV9,TRBJ2-1
TGTGCCAGCAGCGCAACCGGGGGGAACACTGAAGCTTTCTTT,CASSATGGNTEAFF,.,.,TRBV7-2,TRBJ1-1